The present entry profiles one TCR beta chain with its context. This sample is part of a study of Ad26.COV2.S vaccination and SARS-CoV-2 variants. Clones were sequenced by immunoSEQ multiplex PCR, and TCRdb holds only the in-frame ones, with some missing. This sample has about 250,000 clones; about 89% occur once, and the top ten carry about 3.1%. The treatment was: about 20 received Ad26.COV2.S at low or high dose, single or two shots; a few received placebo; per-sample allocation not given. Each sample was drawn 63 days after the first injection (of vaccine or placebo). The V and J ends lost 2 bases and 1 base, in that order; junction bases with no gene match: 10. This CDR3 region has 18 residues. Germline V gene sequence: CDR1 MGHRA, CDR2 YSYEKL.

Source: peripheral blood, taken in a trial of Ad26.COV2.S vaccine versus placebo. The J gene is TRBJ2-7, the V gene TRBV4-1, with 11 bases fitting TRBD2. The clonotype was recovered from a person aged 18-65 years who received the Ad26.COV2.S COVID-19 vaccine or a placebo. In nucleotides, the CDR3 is TGCGCCAGCAGCCAACTGGATATGGGACTAGCGGTATCCTACGAGCAGTACTTC. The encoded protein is CASSQLDMGLAVSYEQYF.